This entry is about one T cell receptor (beta chain). This specimen belongs to a study of OX40 agonist ivuxolimab in advanced cancers. Study details: Three patients responded partially, comprising one with hepatocellular carcinoma and two with cutaneous melanoma.

CDR3 size: 16 residues. CDR1 is KGHSH, CDR2 LQKENI, per germline. Trimming left V 4 bases short and J 1 base short, with 16 bases between. Measured with immunoSEQ multiplex PCR; TCRdb has only the in-frame clones, and not every one. This sample yields 30,000 to 35,000 clones, of which 84% are seen a single time; over 1.5% belongs to the top ten. This specimen consisted of CD4+ or CD8+ T cells sorted from blood, obtained in a trial of the OX40 agonist ivuxolimab. The chain joins TRBV18 to TRBJ1-1, with no clear D. This TCR came from an adult with an advanced solid tumor such as melanoma, head and neck, liver or kidney cancer. In DNA, the CDR3 is TGTGCCAGCTCACGAACGACACCCTCTACGAACACTGAAGCTTTCTTT. Its protein product is CASSRTTPSTNTEAFF.